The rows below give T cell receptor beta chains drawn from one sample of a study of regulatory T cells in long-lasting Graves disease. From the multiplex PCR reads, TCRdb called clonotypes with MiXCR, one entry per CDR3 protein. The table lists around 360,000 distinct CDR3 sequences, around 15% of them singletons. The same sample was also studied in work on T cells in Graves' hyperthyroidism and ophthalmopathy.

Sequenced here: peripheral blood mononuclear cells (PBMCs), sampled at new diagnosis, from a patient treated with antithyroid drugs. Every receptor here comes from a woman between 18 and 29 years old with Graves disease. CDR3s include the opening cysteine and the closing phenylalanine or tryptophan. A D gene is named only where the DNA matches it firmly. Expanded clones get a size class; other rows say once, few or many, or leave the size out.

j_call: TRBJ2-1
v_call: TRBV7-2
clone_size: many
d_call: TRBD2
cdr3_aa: CASRGGTSGGEGSSYNEQFF
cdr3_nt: TGTGCCAGCAGAGGTGGGACTAGCGGGGGTGAGGGTAGTTCCTACAATGAGCAGTTCTTC

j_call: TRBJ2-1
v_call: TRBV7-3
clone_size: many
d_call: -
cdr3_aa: CASSLTRSDEQFF
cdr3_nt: TGTGCCAGCAGCTTAACCCGGTCTGATGAGCAGTTCTTC

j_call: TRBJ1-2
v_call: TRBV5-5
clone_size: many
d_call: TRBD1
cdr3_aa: CASSPGQGNYGYTF
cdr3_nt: TGCGCCAGCAGCCCGGGACAGGGGAACTATGGCTACACCTTC

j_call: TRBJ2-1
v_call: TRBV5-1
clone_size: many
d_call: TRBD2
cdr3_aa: CASSASASGQARGQFF
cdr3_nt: TGCGCCAGCAGCGCATCGGCTAGCGGGCAGGCCAGGGGGCAGTTCTTC

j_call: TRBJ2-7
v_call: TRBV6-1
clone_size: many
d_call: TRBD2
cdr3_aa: CASGTSGTHEQYF
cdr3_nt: TGTGCCAGCGGGACTAGCGGGACCCACGAGCAGTACTTC

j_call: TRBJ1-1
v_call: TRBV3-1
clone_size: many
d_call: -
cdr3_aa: CASSLPAGEAFF
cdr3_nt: TGTGCCAGCAGCCTACCGGCTGGTGAAGCTTTCTTT

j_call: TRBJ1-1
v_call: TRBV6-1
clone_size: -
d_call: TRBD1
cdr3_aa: CASSFRQGSEAFF
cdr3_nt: TGTGCCAGCAGCTTCCGACAGGGCTCTGAAGCTTTCTTT

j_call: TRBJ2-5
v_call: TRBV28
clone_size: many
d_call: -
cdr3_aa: CASSSDRIETQYF
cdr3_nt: TGTGCCAGCAGTTCAGACAGAATAGAGACCCAGTACTTC

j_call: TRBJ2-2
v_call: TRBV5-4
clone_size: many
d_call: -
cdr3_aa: CASSPGANTGELFF
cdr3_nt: TGTGCCAGCAGCCCCGGGGCGAACACCGGGGAGCTGTTTTTT

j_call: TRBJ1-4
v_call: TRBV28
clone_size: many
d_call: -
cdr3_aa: CASRVRGVRNEKLFF
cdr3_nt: TGTGCCAGCAGAGTCCGGGGGGTCCGTAATGAAAAACTGTTTTTT

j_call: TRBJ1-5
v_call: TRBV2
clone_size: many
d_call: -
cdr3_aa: CASSAWGPFLTQHF
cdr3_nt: TGTGCCAGCAGTGCTTGGGGCCCATTTTTGACCCAGCATTTT

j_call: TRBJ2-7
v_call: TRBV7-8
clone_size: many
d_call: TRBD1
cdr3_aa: CASSLDLGQRYEQYF
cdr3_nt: TGTGCCAGCAGCCTTGATCTGGGACAGCGCTACGAGCAGTACTTC

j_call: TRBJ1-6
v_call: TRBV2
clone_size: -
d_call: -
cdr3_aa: CASSEGAHSPLHF
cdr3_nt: TGTGCCAGCAGTGAGGGGGCTCACTCACCCCTCCACTTT

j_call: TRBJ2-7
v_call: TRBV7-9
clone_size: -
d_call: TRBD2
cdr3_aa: CASSPRGGLAGFDMDEQYF
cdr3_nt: TGTGCCAGCAGCCCACGAGGGGGACTAGCGGGGTTTGATATGGACGAGCAGTACTTC

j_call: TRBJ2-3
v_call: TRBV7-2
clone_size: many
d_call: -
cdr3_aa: CASSSVIRDTQYF
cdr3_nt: TGTGCCAGCAGCTCCGTAATAAGAGATACGCAGTATTTT

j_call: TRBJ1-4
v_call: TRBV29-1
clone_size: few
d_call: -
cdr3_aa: CSVVPTGSELFF
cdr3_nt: TGCAGCGTTGTCCCGACAGGATCGGAACTGTTTTTT

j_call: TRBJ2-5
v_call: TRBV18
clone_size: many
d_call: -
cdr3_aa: CASSSLQQETQYF
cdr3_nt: TGTGCCAGCTCCTCCCTCCAGCAAGAGACCCAGTACTTC

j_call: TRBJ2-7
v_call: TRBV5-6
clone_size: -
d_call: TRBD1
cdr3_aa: CASSLAGDRFPYEQYF
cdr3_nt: TGTGCCAGCAGCTTGGCCGGGGACAGGTTTCCCTACGAGCAGTACTTC

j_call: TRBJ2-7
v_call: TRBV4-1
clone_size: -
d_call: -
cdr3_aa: CASSQVSVSSYEQYF
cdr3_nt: TGCGCCAGCAGCCAAGTTTCGGTAAGCTCCTACGAGCAGTACTTC

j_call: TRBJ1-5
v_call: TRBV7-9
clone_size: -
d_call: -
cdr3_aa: CASKLRGPSSWSYSNQPQHF
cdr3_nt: TGTGCCAGCAAATTACGGGGTCCTTCCTCGTGGTCGTATAGCAATCAGCCCCAGCATTTT

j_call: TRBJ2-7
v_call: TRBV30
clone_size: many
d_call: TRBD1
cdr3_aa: CAWGWAGGAEQYF
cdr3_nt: TGTGCTTGGGGTTGGGCAGGGGGCGCCGAGCAGTACTTC

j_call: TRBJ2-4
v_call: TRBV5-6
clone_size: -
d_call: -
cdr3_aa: CASSTIHRDTQGNIQYF
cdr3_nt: TGTGCCAGCAGCACGATACACCGGGACACCCAAGGGAACATTCAGTACTTC

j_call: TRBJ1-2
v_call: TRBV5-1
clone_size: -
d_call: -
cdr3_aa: CASSQGPDYTF
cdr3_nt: TGCGCCAGCAGCCAAGGGCCGGACTACACCTTC

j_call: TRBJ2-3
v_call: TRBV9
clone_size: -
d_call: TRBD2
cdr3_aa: CASSVRASGSIIADTQYF
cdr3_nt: TGTGCCAGCAGCGTAAGGGCTAGCGGGAGTATCATCGCAGATACGCAGTATTTT

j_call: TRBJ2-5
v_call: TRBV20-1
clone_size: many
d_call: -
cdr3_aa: CSATSPARLQETQYF
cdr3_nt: TGCAGTGCTACGTCCCCGGCGAGGCTTCAAGAGACCCAGTACTTC

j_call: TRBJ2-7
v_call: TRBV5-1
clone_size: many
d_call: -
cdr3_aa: CASSLIQLGVYEQYF
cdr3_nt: TGCGCCAGCAGCTTAATACAGCTAGGAGTCTACGAGCAGTACTTC

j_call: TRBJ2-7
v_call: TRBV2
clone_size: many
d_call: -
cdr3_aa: CASRADTYEQYF
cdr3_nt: TGTGCCAGCAGAGCCGACACCTACGAGCAGTACTTC

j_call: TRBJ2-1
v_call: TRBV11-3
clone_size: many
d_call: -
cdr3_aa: CASSSVVLGSYNEQFF
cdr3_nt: TGTGCCAGCAGCTCGGTCGTTCTGGGCTCCTACAATGAGCAGTTCTTC

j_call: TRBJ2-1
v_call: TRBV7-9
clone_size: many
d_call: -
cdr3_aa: CASSFGAANEQFF
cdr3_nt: TGTGCCAGCAGCTTCGGGGCGGCCAATGAGCAGTTCTTC

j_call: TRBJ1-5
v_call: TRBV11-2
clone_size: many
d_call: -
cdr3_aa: CASSADQTHQPQHF
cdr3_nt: TGTGCCAGCAGCGCGGACCAGACTCATCAGCCCCAGCATTTT

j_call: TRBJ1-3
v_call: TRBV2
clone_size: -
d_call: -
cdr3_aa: CASSRGQGNTIYF
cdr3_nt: TGTGCCAGCAGCCGCGGACAGGGAAACACCATATATTTT

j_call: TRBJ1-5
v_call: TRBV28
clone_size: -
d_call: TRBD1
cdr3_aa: CASRRTGGSNQPQHF
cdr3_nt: TGTGCCAGCAGGAGGACAGGGGGTAGCAATCAGCCCCAGCATTTT

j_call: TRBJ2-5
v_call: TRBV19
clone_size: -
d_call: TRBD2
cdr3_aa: CASSGRGVTETQYF
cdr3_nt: TGTGCCAGCAGCGGACGGGGGGTTACAGAGACCCAGTACTTC

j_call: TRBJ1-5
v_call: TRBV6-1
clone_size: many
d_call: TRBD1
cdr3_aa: CASSEPGTGDNQPQHF
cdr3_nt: TGTGCCAGCAGTGAACCCGGGACAGGGGATAATCAGCCCCAGCATTTT

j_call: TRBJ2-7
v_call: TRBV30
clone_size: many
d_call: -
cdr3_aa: CAWSVGNEQYF
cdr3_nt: TGTGCCTGGAGTGTGGGAAACGAGCAGTACTTC

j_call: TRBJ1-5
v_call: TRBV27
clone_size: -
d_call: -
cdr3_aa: CASSPLGQPQHF
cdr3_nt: TGTGCCAGCTCACCACTTGGTCAGCCCCAGCATTTT

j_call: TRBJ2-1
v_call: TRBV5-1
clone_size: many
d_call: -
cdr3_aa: CASSLAEDRWDNEQFF
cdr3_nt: TGCGCCAGCAGCTTGGCCGAGGACAGATGGGACAATGAGCAGTTCTTC

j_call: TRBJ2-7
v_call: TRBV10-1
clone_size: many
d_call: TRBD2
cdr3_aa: CASSDRKRLASHEQYF
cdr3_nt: TGCGCCAGCAGTGACCGAAAGAGACTAGCATCCCACGAGCAGTACTTC

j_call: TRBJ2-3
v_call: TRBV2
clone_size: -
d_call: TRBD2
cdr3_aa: CASRVLAGGQDTQYF
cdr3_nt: TGTGCCAGCAGGGTCCTAGCGGGGGGGCAAGATACGCAGTATTTT

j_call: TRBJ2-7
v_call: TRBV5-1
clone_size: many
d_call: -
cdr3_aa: CASSATGTPGEQYF
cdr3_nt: TGCGCCAGCAGCGCGACCGGGACTCCCGGCGAGCAGTACTTC